The 10 T cell receptor beta chains given below trace back to one sample, sequenced in a study of T-cell reconstitution after alpha-beta-depleted transplantation in children (TCRdb year 2016). Library preparation was by PCR. Sequencing took place on an Illumina HiSeq 2500. Molecular barcoding was employed in the preparation of TCR libraries, with unique molecular identifiers being used to normalize TCRbeta repertoire quantification. Through fastp at Q25 and MiXCR, TCRdb rebuilt clones from the public reads, retaining in-frame beta chains. CDR3 protein sequences are deduplicated, and each keeps its most common genes and DNA. The sample data list some 250,000 distinct CDR3 sequences, and 12% of these were observed just once. The top ten clones comprise over 2.5% of the sample. The sample consisted of PBMCs from the stem cell graft donor, taken from the stem cell graft. All receptors come from a human donor who donated a stem cell graft to a child with acute lymphoblastic leukemia.

This clonotype came up many times. This chain links TRBV12-3 or TRBV12-4 with TRBJ2-7; TRBD2 might be the D (6 bases). This CDR3 is 13 amino acids long. Deletions cut 5 bases from V and 3 bases from J, with 11 bases between. CDR3 in DNA: TGTGCCAGCAGTGCTTCGGAGGGCTACGAGCAGTACTTC. The encoded protein is CASSASEGYEQYF.

Concerning this clonotype itself: This may stem from a read error, because a much larger clone lies one nucleotide away. The chain employs TRBV5-1 and TRBJ2-5; the D gene could be TRBD1 or TRBD2 (5 bases each). This CDR3 region has 14 residues. Germline CDR1 is SGHRS and CDR2 is YFSETQ. In DNA, the CDR3 is TGCGCCAGCAGCTTGCCAGGAGGACAAGCGACCCAGTACTTC. Translating gives CASSLPGGQATQYF.

Points on this clonotype: Just one base apart from a much larger clone, this may be a read error. The chain recombines TRBV6-5 with TRBJ2-7; 12 bases align to TRBD2. This CDR3 is 15 amino acids long. Trimming cost V 11 bases and J 7 bases; bases outside gene matches: 15. CDR1 and CDR2 from the germline V gene are MNHEY and SVGAGI. This chain's CDR3 is CAGTLLAGGVYEQYF. CDR3 nucleotides: TGTGCCGGCACTCTACTAGCGGGAGGAGTGTATGAGCAGTACTTC.

This clonotype was detected ten times or more. The chain couples TRBV29-1 to TRBJ1-1, with D hard to call. V gave up 6 bases and J gave up 0 bases, with 5 bases separating them. Germline values: CDR1 SQVTM, CDR2 ANQGSEA. There are 11 residues in the CDR3. The CDR3 DNA follows: TGCAGCGTGCAAATGAACACTGAAGCTTTCTTT. Translating it yields CSVQMNTEAFF.

CDR3 nucleotide sequence: TGTGCCAGCACCTGGACAGGGTCGAGCGTCTACAATGAGCAGTTCTTC. Translation: CASTWTGSSVYNEQFF. The chain has TRBV6-1 and TRBJ2-1, with 8 bases lining up with TRBD1. Germline V CDR1 and CDR2: MNHNS, SASEGT. The CDR3 has 16 residues. V was clipped by 7 bases and J by 3 bases; unmatched bases: 11.

This clonotype showed up many times. V and J are TRBV5-4 and TRBJ2-3; 7 bases agree with TRBD1. Germline CDR1 is SGHNT and CDR2 is YYREEE (reference sequence). The CDR3 extends over 14 amino acids. J gave up 2 bases and V 5 bases, and 5 bases lay outside the gene matches. The CDR3 nucleotides read TGTGCCAGCAGACTAACAGGGGACACAGATACGCAGTATTTT. Translation gives CASRLTGDTDTQYF.

This clonotype showed up just once. One base away lies a much larger clone, so this may be a sequencing read error. CDR3 in DNA: TGTGCCAGCAGCGGAAGGGGCAGCTGGGCCTCCGAGCACTACTTC. The encoded protein is CASSGRGSWASEHYF. The chain combines TRBV7-2 with TRBJ2-7; a possible D gene is TRBD1 (5 bases). CDR1 and CDR2 (germline): SGHTA, FQGNSA. The CDR3 length is 15 residues.

This clonotype has at least ten counts. The chain joins TRBV6-6 to TRBJ1-1; D gene ambiguous. The V and J ends lost 6 bases and 6 bases respectively, with 14 bases between them. CDR1 is MNHNY and CDR2 is SVGAGI in the germline V gene (reference sequence). The CDR3 loop spans 13 amino acids. CDR3 nucleotides: TGTGCCAGCAGCCACGTTAGAGGCGCTGAAGCTTTCTTT. It yields the protein CASSHVRGAEAFF.

This clonotype was counted at least ten times. This rearrangement joins TRBV21-1 to TRBJ1-2; TRBD1 is the table's D call, not checked against the DNA. TRBV21-1 is noted as a pseudogene. This CDR3 is 13 amino acids long. The CDR3 spells CASSPQGPYGYTF. The DNA for the CDR3 is TGTGCCAGCAGCCCACAGGGGCCTTATGGCTACACCTTC.

This clonotype was recorded many times. The rearrangement joins TRBV28 to TRBJ2-3; 8 bases map to TRBD2. Trimming at V came to 10 bases and at J to 2 bases, leaving 20 bases not matched to a gene. This CDR3 is 18 amino acids long. Germline CDR1 reads MDHEN; CDR2 reads SYDVKM. The chain's CDR3 is CATSGGRTRNVYTDTQYF. The CDR3 DNA reads as TGTGCCACCTCGGGGGGGAGAACCCGGAACGTATACACAGATACGCAGTATTTT. The entire variable domain, with the rest obtained from reference TRBV28 and TRBJ2-3, is as follows: DVKVTQSSRYLVKRTGEKVFLECVQDMDHENMFWYRQDPGLGLRLIYFSYDVKMKEKGDIPEGYSVSREKKERFSLILESASTNQTSMYLCATSGGRTRNVYTDTQYFGPGTRLTVL.